The rows below give T cell receptor beta chains drawn from one sample of a study of T cells after yellow fever vaccination. TCRdb reprocessed the 5' RACE reads with MiXCR, giving one entry per CDR3 protein. The profile shows hundreds of thousands of distinct CDR3 sequences, over 9% of them singletons. The sequenced sample was PBMCs, obtained on the day of the yellow fever booster vaccination. These TCRs come from a man aged 30-40 years who received the YFV17D yellow fever vaccine. CDR3s include the opening cysteine and the closing phenylalanine or tryptophan. Each record gives: J gene, D gene, V gene, clone size, CDR3 DNA, CDR3 protein. The D gene is left open where the match is weak. For some rows the clone size is stated as once, few or many, or as a class when expanded; others skip it.

j_gene: TRBJ2-7; d_gene: .; v_gene: TRBV10-3; abundance: .; CDR3nt: TGTGCCATCAGTGAAGGGCCCCAAGTCGGCGAGCAGTACTTC; CDR3aa: CAISEGPQVGEQYF
j_gene: TRBJ2-3; d_gene: .; v_gene: TRBV20-1; abundance: .; CDR3nt: TGCAGTGCAACTAGATACACAGATACGCAGTATTTT; CDR3aa: CSATRYTDTQYF
j_gene: TRBJ2-2; d_gene: TRBD1; v_gene: TRBV29-1; abundance: few; CDR3nt: TGCAGCGTTGAAAGACAGGGTAGCACCGGGGAGCTGTTTTTT; CDR3aa: CSVERQGSTGELFF
j_gene: TRBJ2-3; d_gene: .; v_gene: TRBV20-1; abundance: .; CDR3nt: TGCTGTGCTAGAGATAAAAGGCGCCTTAGCACAGATACGCAGTATTTT; CDR3aa: CCARDKRRLSTDTQYF
j_gene: TRBJ2-7; d_gene: TRBD2; v_gene: TRBV7-6; abundance: few; CDR3nt: TGTGCCAGCAGCTCCCCCCGGGTAGCGGGGGAGTCCTACGAGCAGTACTTC; CDR3aa: CASSSPRVAGESYEQYF
j_gene: TRBJ2-5; d_gene: .; v_gene: TRBV5-1; abundance: many; CDR3nt: TGCGCCAGCTCTGTGGGCGCAGGGGAGACCCAGTACTTC; CDR3aa: CASSVGAGETQYF
j_gene: TRBJ2-1; d_gene: .; v_gene: TRBV7-9; abundance: .; CDR3nt: TGTGCCAGCAGCTTAGAAGTGGACAATGAGCAGTTCTTC; CDR3aa: CASSLEVDNEQFF
j_gene: TRBJ2-1; d_gene: TRBD2; v_gene: TRBV2; abundance: .; CDR3nt: TGTGCCAGCAGTGATGATAGCGGGAGTTCTGAGCAGTTCTTC; CDR3aa: CASSDDSGSSEQFF
j_gene: TRBJ1-1; d_gene: TRBD1; v_gene: TRBV7-9; abundance: .; CDR3nt: TGTGCCAGCAGCTCGGTGACGAGGGACAGGGGGACTGAAGCTTTCTTT; CDR3aa: CASSSVTRDRGTEAFF
j_gene: TRBJ2-3; d_gene: .; v_gene: TRBV13; abundance: few; CDR3nt: TGTGCCAGCAGCAAAAGAACAGATACGCAGTATTTT; CDR3aa: CASSKRTDTQYF
j_gene: TRBJ1-2; d_gene: .; v_gene: TRBV7-9; abundance: few; CDR3nt: TGTGCCAGCAGCTTGGACACGGGGTTCCAGGGCTACACCTTC; CDR3aa: CASSLDTGFQGYTF
j_gene: TRBJ1-4; d_gene: .; v_gene: TRBV9; abundance: .; CDR3nt: TGTGCCAGCAGCATGGACGGTCGTAATGAAAAACTGTTTTTT; CDR3aa: CASSMDGRNEKLFF
j_gene: TRBJ2-3; d_gene: TRBD1; v_gene: TRBV29-1; abundance: few; CDR3nt: TGCAGCTTCCGACAGGGGGCAGATACGCAGTATTTT; CDR3aa: CSFRQGADTQYF
j_gene: TRBJ2-3; d_gene: TRBD2; v_gene: TRBV7-2; abundance: .; CDR3nt: TGTGCCAGCAGCCCTGGACGCGGGAGGGGAACAGATACGCAGTATTTT; CDR3aa: CASSPGRGRGTDTQYF
j_gene: TRBJ2-1; d_gene: .; v_gene: TRBV7-6; abundance: .; CDR3nt: TGTGCCAGCAGCTTAGCACCGGGCCCCAATGAGCAGTTCTTC; CDR3aa: CASSLAPGPNEQFF
j_gene: TRBJ2-7; d_gene: TRBD1; v_gene: TRBV28; abundance: .; CDR3nt: TGTGCCAGCAGTCCCCCGGCCGGGACAGTGTACGAGCAGTACTTC; CDR3aa: CASSPPAGTVYEQYF